This T cell receptor (beta chain) was observed in a study of cytomegalovirus exposure and HLA in healthy donors. Use of 60 Vbeta and 13 Jbeta primers characterized the PCR. Profiled with immunoSEQ multiplex PCR; TCRdb holds only in-frame clones, not every one. The sample shows 130,000 or so clones, more than 80% of them seen only once. Per the germline V gene, CDR1 is LNHDA and CDR2 is SQIVND (reference sequence). V lost 1 base and J 7 bases, leaving 14 bases between the germline ends. CDR3 length: 15 residues. Study findings and constraints: Presence/absence analyses took donor sequencing depth as roughly uniform.

Comments on this clone: Its antigen is undetermined.

The sequenced material came from PBMCs. V and J are TRBV19 and TRBJ1-5; D gene uncertain. This receptor was identified in a woman aged 25 to 39 in good health and CMV-seropositive. Written as DNA, the CDR3 is TGTGCCAGTAGTATAGGGAGGGAGTTCAACCAGCCCCAGCATTTT. Its translation: CASSIGREFNQPQHF. Together with reference TRBV19 and TRBJ1-5, the CDR3 gives the full variable domain: DGGITQSPKYLFRKEGQNVTLSCEQNLNHDAMYWYRQDPGQGLRLIYYSQIVNDFQKGDIAEGYSVSREKKESFPLTVTSAQKNPTAFYLCASSIGREFNQPQHFGDGTRLSIL.